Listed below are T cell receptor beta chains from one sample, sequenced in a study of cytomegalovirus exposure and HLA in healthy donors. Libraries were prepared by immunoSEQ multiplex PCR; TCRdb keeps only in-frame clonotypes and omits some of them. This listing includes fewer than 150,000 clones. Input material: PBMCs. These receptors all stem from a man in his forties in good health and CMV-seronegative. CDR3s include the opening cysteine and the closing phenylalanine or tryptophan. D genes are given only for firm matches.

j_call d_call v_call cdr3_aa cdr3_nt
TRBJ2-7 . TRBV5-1 CASSLGSPNDNYEQYF TGCGCCAGCAGCTTGGGCAGTCCAAACGATAACTACGAGCAGTACTTC
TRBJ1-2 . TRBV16 CASSLTQGSGYTF TGTGCCAGCAGCCTTACCCAGGGGTCCGGCTACACCTTC
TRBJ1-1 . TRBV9 CASSVRGNTEAFF TGTGCCAGCAGCGTCAGAGGGAACACTGAAGCTTTCTTT
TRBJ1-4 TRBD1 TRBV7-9 CASSRTGTNEKLFF TGTGCCAGCAGCCGGACAGGAACTAATGAAAAACTGTTTTTT
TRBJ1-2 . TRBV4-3 CASSQAVGIDYGYTF TGCGCCAGCAGCCAAGCCGTCGGGATAGACTATGGCTACACCTTC
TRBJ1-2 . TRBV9 CASSSAPQGGYTF TGTGCCAGCAGCTCGGCCCCCCAGGGCGGCTACACCTTC
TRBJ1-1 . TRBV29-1 CSVATGPTEAFF TGCAGCGTTGCTACAGGGCCCACTGAAGCTTTCTTT
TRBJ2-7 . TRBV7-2 CASSLERLKQGGQYF TGTGCCAGCAGCTTAGAAAGACTCAAGCAAGGGGGGCAGTACTTC
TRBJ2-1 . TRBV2 CASSELSSYNEQFF TGTGCCAGCAGTGAGTTGAGCTCCTACAATGAGCAGTTCTTC
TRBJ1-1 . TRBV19 CASGAVRKNTEAFF TGTGCCAGTGGGGCGGTCAGGAAGAACACTGAAGCTTTCTTT
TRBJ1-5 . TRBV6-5 CASSSRTNLGQPQHF TGTGCCAGCAGTTCACGGACTAACCTGGGTCAGCCCCAGCATTTT
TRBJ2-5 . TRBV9 CASSPHTGSLETQYF TGTGCCAGCAGCCCTCACACGGGGTCTCTTGAGACCCAGTACTTC
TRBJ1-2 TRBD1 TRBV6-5 CASSYNYPGGPYGYTF TGTGCCAGCAGTTACAATTACCCAGGGGGCCCCTATGGCTACACCTTC
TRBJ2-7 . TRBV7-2 CASSADRTASYEQYF TGTGCCAGCAGCGCCGATCGGACAGCCTCCTACGAGCAGTACTTC
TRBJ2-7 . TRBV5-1 CASSFGIGYEQYF TGCGCCAGCAGCTTCGGGATAGGCTACGAGCAGTACTTC
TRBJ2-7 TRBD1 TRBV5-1 CASITRDRFAYEQYF TGCGCCAGCATCACCCGGGACAGGTTCGCCTACGAGCAGTACTTC
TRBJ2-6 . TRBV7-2 CASSLARSGANVLTF TGTGCCAGCAGCTTAGCCCGGTCTGGGGCCAACGTCCTGACTTTC
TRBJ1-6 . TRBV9 CASSVGGTSVSPLHF TGTGCCAGCAGCGTAGGAGGCACATCCGTCTCACCCCTCCACTTT
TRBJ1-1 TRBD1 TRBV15 CATSRRPGTGTTEAFF TGTGCCACCAGCAGACGTCCCGGGACAGGGACCACTGAAGCTTTCTTT
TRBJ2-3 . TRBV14 CASSQDQGGWRRDTQYF TGTGCCAGCAGCCAAGATCAGGGAGGTTGGAGGCGAGATACGCAGTATTTT
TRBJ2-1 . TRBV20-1 CSASRAEQFF TGCAGTGCTAGTAGAGCCGAGCAGTTCTTC
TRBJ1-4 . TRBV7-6 CASSLAHGGIPSTNEKLFF TGTGCCAGCAGCTTAGCGCACGGGGGAATACCTTCAACTAATGAAAAACTGTTTTTT
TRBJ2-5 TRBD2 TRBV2 CASTERGGGETQYF TGTGCCAGCACCGAACGGGGGGGAGGAGAGACCCAGTACTTC
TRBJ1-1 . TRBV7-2 CASSLSPTAGTEAFF TGTGCCAGCAGCTTATCCCCGACCGCGGGAACTGAAGCTTTCTTT
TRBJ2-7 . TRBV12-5 CASGLEDTSYEQYF TGTGCTAGTGGTTTGGAGGACACTTCCTACGAGCAGTACTTC
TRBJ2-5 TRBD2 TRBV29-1 CSVASGGRETQYF TGCAGCGTTGCTAGCGGGGGACGAGAGACCCAGTACTTC
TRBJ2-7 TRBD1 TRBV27 CASSPAGQALKEQYF TGTGCCAGCAGTCCCGCGGGACAGGCCCTCAAAGAGCAGTACTTC
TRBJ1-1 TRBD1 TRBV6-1 CASRWDRHEAFF TGTGCCAGCAGATGGGACAGGCATGAAGCTTTCTTT
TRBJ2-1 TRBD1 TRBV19 CASTLTGARNNEQFF TGTGCCAGTACCCTGACAGGGGCTAGGAACAATGAGCAGTTCTTC
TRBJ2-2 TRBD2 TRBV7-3 CASSLNPSGGAGELFF TGTGCCAGCAGCTTAAATCCTAGCGGGGGCGCCGGGGAGCTGTTTTTT
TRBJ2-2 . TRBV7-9 CASSLRGNTGELFF TGTGCCAGCAGCCTCCGGGGAAACACCGGGGAGCTGTTTTTT
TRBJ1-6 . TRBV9 CASSAGTPNNSPLHF TGTGCCAGCAGCGCCGGGACACCGAATAATTCACCCCTCCACTTT
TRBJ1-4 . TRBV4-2 CASSQLTRGTNEKLFF TGTGCCAGCAGCCAACTAACAAGGGGCACTAATGAAAAACTGTTTTTT
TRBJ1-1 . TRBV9 CASSAASGTEAFF TGTGCCAGCAGCGCAGCGTCCGGCACTGAAGCTTTCTTT
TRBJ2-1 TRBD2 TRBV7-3 CASSFGGGANEQFF TGTGCCAGCAGCTTTGGCGGGGGGGCCAATGAGCAGTTCTTC
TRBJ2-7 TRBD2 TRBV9 CASSGGLAPSYEQYF TGTGCCAGCAGCGGCGGACTAGCCCCTTCCTACGAGCAGTACTTC
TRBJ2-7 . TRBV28 CASSSPRRVAYEQYF TGTGCCAGCAGTTCCCCGCGGAGGGTGGCCTACGAGCAGTACTTC
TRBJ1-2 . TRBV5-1 CASSFDFGAYGYTF TGCGCCAGCAGTTTTGACTTTGGAGCCTATGGCTACACCTTC
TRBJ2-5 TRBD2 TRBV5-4 CASSPGLAETQYF TGTGCCAGCAGCCCGGGACTAGCGGAGACCCAGTACTTC
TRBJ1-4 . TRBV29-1 CSVLTGSFEKLFF TGCAGCGTACTGACAGGAAGTTTCGAAAAACTGTTTTTT
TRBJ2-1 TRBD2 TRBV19 CASSAGGGTYNEQFF TGTGCCAGTAGTGCTGGCGGGGGGACCTACAATGAGCAGTTCTTC
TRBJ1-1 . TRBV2 CASSDRDLRPEAFF TGTGCCAGCAGTGATCGGGATCTACGGCCTGAAGCTTTCTTT
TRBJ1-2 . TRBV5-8 CASSNRNYGYTF TGTGCCAGCAGTAACAGGAACTATGGCTACACCTTC
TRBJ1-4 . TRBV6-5 CASSYSTGSREKLFF TGTGCCAGCAGTTACTCGACTGGCTCGCGGGAAAAACTGTTTTTT
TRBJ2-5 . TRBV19 CASSLDGRGETQYF TGTGCCAGTAGTCTCGACGGGCGGGGAGAGACCCAGTACTTC
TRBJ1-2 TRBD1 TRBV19 CASSRNRGSLGGYTF TGTGCCAGTAGTAGAAACAGGGGTTCCCTCGGGGGCTACACCTTC
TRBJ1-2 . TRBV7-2 CASSLGWTAGGKGYTF TGTGCCAGCAGCTTAGGTTGGACGGCGGGCGGCAAAGGCTACACCTTC
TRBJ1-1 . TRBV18 CASSPVSENTEAFF TGTGCCAGCTCACCCGTCTCAGAGAACACTGAAGCTTTCTTT
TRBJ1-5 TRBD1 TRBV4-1 CASSPAGTGKHQPQHF TGCGCCAGCAGCCCAGCCGGGACAGGGAAACATCAGCCCCAGCATTTT
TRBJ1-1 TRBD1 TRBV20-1 CSARVGQGDGF TGCAGTGCTAGGGTAGGACAGGGAGACGGCTTT
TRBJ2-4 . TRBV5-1 CASSTGQIAKNIQYF TGCGCCAGCAGCACCGGACAGATAGCCAAAAACATTCAGTACTTC
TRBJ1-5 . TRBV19 CASSIGGQGPQPQHF TGTGCCAGTAGTATAGGTGGCCAGGGCCCTCAGCCCCAGCATTTT
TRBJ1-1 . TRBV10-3 CAISAKGGSEAFF TGTGCCATCAGTGCAAAGGGGGGGTCTGAAGCTTTCTTT
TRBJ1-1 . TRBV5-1 CASKGGVGTEAFF TGCGCCAGCAAAGGTGGAGTAGGAACTGAAGCTTTCTTT
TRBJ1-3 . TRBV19 CASADLEFGQSGNTIYF TGTGCCAGTGCGGATCTCGAATTTGGACAGTCTGGAAACACCATATATTTT